The entry below describes one TCR beta chain. Its antigen remains unidentified. The data originate from a study of T-cell memory formation after mild COVID-19. Study-level findings and limits: Within pre-infection memory, some responding clones were found, suggesting cross-reactive memory joined.

CDR1 is SEHNR, CDR2 FQNEAQ, per germline (reference sequence). V was clipped by 5 bases and J by 5 bases, with 24 bases between them. This CDR3 contains 17 residues. Employing constant-segment primers, 5'RACE generated TCR alpha and TCR beta cDNA libraries bearing sample barcodes and UMIs. TCRdb independently ran MiXCR on the 5' RACE reads; one entry per CDR3 protein. The profile shows about 320,000 distinct CDR3 sequences, roughly an eighth of them singletons. The sequence came from a man younger than 30 who had mild COVID-19 (a few samples of this study predate the infection). Cell type and time point are not known. The chain couples TRBV7-9 to TRBJ2-5; D is unresolved. The sequenced sample was PBMCs or a T cell subset sorted from them (not recorded which). CDR3 sequence (DNA): TGTGCCAGCAGCAAAACACCTTTGGCCCTAGTGTTGGAGACCCAGTACTTC. This translates into CASSKTPLALVLETQYF. The whole variable domain, remainder taken from reference TRBV7-9 and TRBJ2-5, is DTGVSQNPRHKITKRGQNVTFRCDPISEHNRLYWYRQTLGQGPEFLTYFQNEAQLEKSRLLSDRFSAERPKGSFSTLEIQRTEQGDSAMYLCASSKTPLALVLETQYFGPGTRLLVL.